The 17 T cell receptor beta chains in this list originate from one sample, sequenced in a study of T-cell memory formation after mild COVID-19. TCRdb fed the 5' RACE reads into MiXCR, producing one record per CDR3 protein. This table has a few hundred thousand distinct CDR3 sequences, roughly 22% appearing once. Sequenced: PBMCs or a T cell subset sorted from them (not recorded which). The receptors come from an adult woman who had mild COVID-19 (a few samples of this study predate the infection). Cell type and time point are not known.

Only a few counts were recorded for this clonotype. This chain links TRBV5-1 with TRBJ2-2; 10 nucleotides match TRBD2. Germline CDR1 and CDR2: SGHRS and YFSETQ. CDR3 size: 16 residues. V dropped 2 bases and J dropped 4; count of bases not matched to a gene: 5. The CDR3 region is CASSFLAGVSTGELFF. The CDR3 region has the DNA TGCGCCAGCAGCTTCCTAGCGGGAGTTAGCACCGGGGAGCTGTTTTTT.

This clonotype was seen only a few times. V usage is TRBV7-6 and J usage is TRBJ2-1; D gene ambiguous. Trimming pared 2 bases from V and 0 bases from J, leaving 8 bases between. From germline, CDR1 is SGHVS and CDR2 FNYEAQ. This CDR3 is built from 15 residues. The DNA for the CDR3 is TGTGCCAGCAGCTTACTTCCGGGCTCCTACAATGAGCAGTTCTTC. Translated: CASSLLPGSYNEQFF.

V is TRBV7-9 and J is TRBJ2-2, with 7 bases that match TRBD1. From germline, CDR1 is SEHNR and CDR2 FQNEAQ (reference sequence). After removal of 6 bases from V and 6 bases from J, the junction contained 10 bases not matched to a gene. CDR3 size: 15 residues. In nucleotides, the CDR3 is TGTGCCAGCAGTTCTAGACAGGGTATTTCCGGGGAGCTGTTTTTT. The encoded protein is CASSSRQGISGELFF. The full variable domain, with the rest looked up from reference TRBV7-9 and TRBJ2-2, is DTGVSQNPRHKITKRGQNVTFRCDPISEHNRLYWYRQTLGQGPEFLTYFQNEAQLEKSRLLSDRFSAERPKGSFSTLEIQRTEQGDSAMYLCASSSRQGISGELFFGEGSRLTVL.

In this sample, this clonotype turned up a few times. The chain couples TRBV3-1 to TRBJ1-2, with D tentatively TRBD1 (5 bases). Germline loops: CDR1 LGHDT, CDR2 YNNKEL (reference sequence). The CDR3 has 17 amino acids. V was clipped by 0 bases and J by 2 bases, with 16 bases between them. In DNA form, the CDR3 reads TGTGCCAGCAGCCAAGAGGGGTTTCTGGGGCCGAACTATGGCTACACCTTC. Its translation is CASSQEGFLGPNYGYTF.

There are a few counts of this clonotype. The V and J genes are TRBV11-2 and TRBJ2-2; tentatively, D is TRBD1 (6 bases). Deletions cut 1 base from V and 2 bases from J, with 11 bases between. The CDR3 runs 16 residues. Germline loops: CDR1 SGHAT, CDR2 FQNNGV. The CDR3 DNA is TGTGCCAGCAGCTTAGCCGGGACACTAAACACCGGGGAGCTGTTTTTT. Protein sequence: CASSLAGTLNTGELFF.

This chain joins TRBV5-1 and TRBJ1-1, with D possibly matching TRBD1 (6 bases). With 4 bases removed from V and 5 bases from J, the gap between germline ends came to 18 bases. The CDR3 totals 15 residues. Germline V gives CDR1 SGHRS, CDR2 YFSETQ. CDR3 DNA: TGCGCCAGCAGCCCGGGGGGCAACCCGGGGACTGAAGCTTTCTTT. Translation: CASSPGGNPGTEAFF.

This clonotype has just a few counts. This sequence joins TRBV6-1 and TRBJ2-1, with 8 bases aligning to TRBD2. CDR1 MNHNS and CDR2 SASEGT come from the germline V gene. The length of the CDR3 is 16 residues. Trimming removed 1 base from V and 6 bases from J; junction bases left unmatched: 8. This CDR3 is CASSEEWTSILNEQFF. In nucleotides, the CDR3 is TGTGCCAGCAGTGAAGAATGGACTAGCATACTCAATGAGCAGTTCTTC.

This chain joins TRBV12-3 or TRBV12-4 and TRBJ2-2; 9 bases line up with TRBD1. V was clipped by 5 bases and J by 1 base; unmatched bases: 8. The CDR3 consists of 17 residues. The CDR3 region has the DNA TGTGCCAGCAGTCGTTACAGGGGGCGGATGAACACCGGGGAGCTGTTTTTT. Translated: CASSRYRGRMNTGELFF.

The CDR3 sequence: CATSEILGEDGYTF. The CDR3 DNA follows: TGTGCCACCAGCGAGATATTAGGGGAGGATGGCTACACCTTC. The J gene is TRBJ1-2, the V gene TRBV15; D may be TRBD1 (5 bases). The CDR3 consists of 14 residues. V lost 5 bases, J lost 6 bases, and 16 bases lay in between. Germline lookup yields CDR1 LNHNV and CDR2 YYDKDF (reference sequence).

This clonotype was observed a few times. The chain recombines TRBV9 with TRBJ2-1, with TRBD2 as a possible D gene (6 bases). With 4 bases removed from V and 1 base from J, the gap between germline ends came to 12 bases. Germline CDR1 reads SGDLS; CDR2 reads YYNGEE. There are 15 residues in the CDR3. In DNA form, the CDR3 reads TGTGCCAGCAGCTCCCTCGGGGGTTCCTACAATGAGCAGTTCTTC. It yields the protein CASSSLGGSYNEQFF.

This clonotype was observed a few times. V and J are TRBV7-9 and TRBJ2-5; TRBD2 agrees at 13 bases. Germline lookup yields CDR1 SEHNR and CDR2 FQNEAQ (reference sequence). The CDR3 sequence is 13 residues long. The V gene end was trimmed by 5 bases and the J gene end by 10 bases; junction bases not matched to a gene: 4. The CDR3 coding sequence is TGTGCCAGCAGCCGAAGGACTAGCGGGAGCCAGTACTTC. Protein: CASSRRTSGSQYF. Full variable domain (missing parts from reference TRBV7-9 and TRBJ2-5): DTGVSQNPRHKITKRGQNVTFRCDPISEHNRLYWYRQTLGQGPEFLTYFQNEAQLEKSRLLSDRFSAERPKGSFSTLEIQRTEQGDSAMYLCASSRRTSGSQYFGPGTRLLVL.

Details on this clonotype: The junction departs from the called germline gene at one end, perhaps through a read error. The rearrangement joins TRBV6-6 to TRBJ2-3; 9 nucleotides match TRBD2. Germline CDR1 and CDR2: MNHNY and SVGAGI (reference sequence). The CDR3 extends over 16 amino acids. The CDR3 DNA reads as TGTGCCGGCAGTCCCGGACTAGCGACCAACACAGATACGCAGTATTTT. This encodes CAGSPGLATNTDTQYF.

V is TRBV2 and J is TRBJ2-7, with D hard to call. Trimming took off 1 base at V and 2 bases at J, with 12 bases between the two ends. This CDR3 contains 15 residues. CDR1 is SNHLY, CDR2 FYNNEI, per germline. This CDR3 reads CASSEEVDSAYEQYF. DNA of the CDR3: TGTGCCAGCAGTGAAGAAGTTGACTCAGCCTACGAGCAGTACTTC.

This clonotype has more than one count but fewer than ten. The gene calls are TRBV12-3 or TRBV12-4 and TRBJ1-1, with TRBD1 as a possible D gene (6 bases). CDR3 size: 14 residues. V lost 5 bases to trimming and J lost 2 bases, with 12 bases between them. CDR3 in DNA: TGTGCCAGCAGTGTGGGGGGCCTCAACACTGAAGCTTTCTTT. It yields the protein CASSVGGLNTEAFF.

The V call is TRBV6-5, the J call TRBJ2-1; TRBD2 matches 9 bases. The V segment lost 6 bases and the J segment 3 bases; nucleotides outside the gene matches: 18. The germline V gene has CDR1 MNHEY and CDR2 SVGAGI. This CDR3 is built from 19 residues. The CDR3 DNA is TGTGCCAGCAGCCCCCCAGACGAGCGGGGGGACCACTTCTACAATGAGCAGTTCTTC. It codes for CASSPPDERGDHFYNEQFF.

The rearrangement links TRBV5-5 to TRBJ1-2, with 7 bases that match TRBD1. The germline V gene encodes CDR1 SGHKS and CDR2 YYEKEE (reference sequence). There are 14 residues in the CDR3. V shed 1 base, J shed 3 bases, and the junction held 3 bases outside the gene matches. CDR3 protein: CASSLYGQDYGYTF. The CDR3 DNA sequence: TGTGCCAGCAGCTTGTACGGACAGGACTATGGCTACACCTTC.

The genes are TRBV7-9 and TRBJ2-1; D gene uncertain. The germline gives CDR1 SEHNR, CDR2 FQNEAQ (reference sequence). The CDR3 runs to 14 residues. Trimming shortened V by 5 bases and J by 7 bases, and 15 bases separated the two germline ends. The CDR3 DNA sequence: TGTGCCAGCAGCGTCGGGTACTCCCCGAATGAGCAGTTCTTC. It translates to CASSVGYSPNEQFF.